The 30 T cell receptor beta chains below come from one sample, sequenced in a study of a mutant IDH1 vaccine in newly diagnosed glioma. Method: immunoSEQ multiplex PCR; TCRdb's copy keeps in-frame clones and lacks some. This table holds some 21,000 clones, almost 85% found once. Noted time point: week 47, end of study. It was 300 ug of mutant IDH1 20-mer peptide that made up each vaccine dose, given with topical imiquimod. For these TCRs, the target antigens are not known. The sample in question was PBMCs, obtained from a glioma patient whose treatment included an IDH1 peptide vaccine. The source of these receptors is a man between 35 and 55 years old with glioma.

The CDR3 bases are TGTGCCAGCAGCTTGGGGGAAAGCTCCTACAATGAGCAGTTCTTC. Protein: CASSLGESSYNEQFF. The chain is built from TRBV5-4 and TRBJ2-1, with no clear D. CDR1 and CDR2 from the germline V gene are SGHNT and YYREEE (reference sequence). The CDR3 consists of 15 residues. With 0 bases removed from V and 0 bases from J, the gap between germline ends came to 7 bases.

This sequence joins TRBV10-1 and TRBJ2-3; no reliable D call. In germline, CDR1 is WNHNN, CDR2 SYGVQD (reference sequence). This CDR3 is 11 amino acids long. V was cut by 3 bases and J by 6 bases, with 4 bases left in between. For the CDR3, the DNA is TGCGCCAGCAGTGAACCGGATACGCAGTATTTT. Amino acid sequence: CASSEPDTQYF.

The chain is built from TRBV5-5 and TRBJ1-4, with a weak D call TRBD1 (5 bases). This CDR3 spans 15 amino acids. Germline V gives CDR1 SGHKS, CDR2 YYEKEE (reference sequence). Trimming stripped 5 bases from V and 7 bases from J, with 18 bases between. The CDR3 sequence: CASSLWVTGPEKLFF. CDR3 nucleotides: TGTGCCAGCAGTTTGTGGGTAACGGGGCCTGAAAAACTGTTTTTT.

The chain links TRBV7-3 to TRBJ2-5; D may be TRBD2 (6 bases). V dropped 4 bases and J dropped 2 bases, with 17 bases sitting between them. This CDR3 spans 16 amino acids. The V gene's germline CDR1 is SGHTA and CDR2 FQGTGA. The DNA for the CDR3 is TGTGCCAGCAGCTCAACCTGGACGGCGGGACAAGAGACCCAGTACTTC. This sequence encodes CASSSTWTAGQETQYF.

V gene TRBV19 combines with J gene TRBJ2-7; 8 bases are shared with TRBD2. The V segment lost 6 bases and the J segment 4 bases; nucleotides outside the gene matches: 8. Germline V CDR1 and CDR2: LNHDA, SQIVND (reference sequence). The CDR3 spans 14 residues. The CDR3 DNA reads as TGTGCCAGTAGCGGGAGCGGGGGCTCTTACGAGCAGTACTTC. It codes for CASSGSGGSYEQYF.

This clone was recorded once. The chain recombines TRBV9 with TRBJ2-1; D gene ambiguous. Germline V lookup: CDR1 SGDLS, CDR2 YYNGEE. The CDR3 consists of 15 residues. V was clipped by 0 bases and J by 2 bases, with 9 bases between them. The CDR3 DNA reads TGTGCCAGCAGCGTAGCCCCCACACCCTACAATGAGCAGTTCTTC. It codes for CASSVAPTPYNEQFF. The full variable domain, rest sourced from reference TRBV9 and TRBJ2-1, is DSGVTQTPKHLITATGQRVTLRCSPRSGDLSVYWYQQSLDQGLQFLIQYYNGEERAKGNILERFSAQQFPDLHSELNLSSLELGDSALYFCASSVAPTPYNEQFFGPGTRLTVL.

The chain couples TRBV7-8 to TRBJ1-5; D is unclear. V was clipped by 7 bases and J by 4 bases, with 17 bases between them. CDR1 SGHVS and CDR2 FQNEAQ come from the germline V gene. The CDR3 has 15 residues. CDR3 protein: CASTPVGDRNQPQHF. For the CDR3, the DNA is TGTGCCAGCACCCCTGTGGGAGATCGTAATCAGCCCCAGCATTTT.

For the CDR3, the DNA is TGTGCCAGCTCACCATTGGACACCTCCTACGAGCAGTACTTC. Translated: CASSPLDTSYEQYF. The chain couples TRBV18 to TRBJ2-7, with D possibly being TRBD1 (5 bases). The CDR3 is 14 residues long. From germline, CDR1 is KGHSH and CDR2 LQKENI. Trimming pared 2 bases from V and 0 bases from J, leaving 8 bases between.

The rearrangement uses TRBV6-1 and TRBJ1-1, with D hard to call. Germline lookup yields CDR1 MNHNS and CDR2 SASEGT. This CDR3 region has 12 residues. V was trimmed by 6 bases and J by 6 bases, leaving 11 bases between them. In nucleotides, the CDR3 is TGTGCCAGCAGGCGCGACAATGCTGAAGCTTTCTTT. Its protein product is CASRRDNAEAFF.

The V call is TRBV18, the J call TRBJ2-7; D may match TRBD1 or TRBD2 (5 bases each). Germline-derived CDR1 and CDR2 are KGHSH and LQKENI. This CDR3 comprises 14 residues. Between the trimmed V and J ends, which lost 4 bases and 3 bases, there was a span of 13 bases. CDR3 region: CASSRGTIRYEQYF. The CDR3, as DNA: TGTGCCAGCTCACGGGGGACCATCCGCTACGAGCAGTACTTC.

V and J are TRBV6-1 and TRBJ2-7; TRBD2 is a possible D gene (6 bases). V was cut by 4 bases and J by 4 bases, with 8 bases left in between. Germline V gives CDR1 MNHNS, CDR2 SASEGT. CDR3 size: 12 residues. CDR3 sequence reads: CASSGGAYEQYF. The CDR3 nucleotides read TGTGCCAGCAGTGGCGGGGCTTACGAGCAGTACTTC.

The V call is TRBV19, the J call TRBJ2-1; TRBD1 aligns across 10 bases. Unmatched junction bases numbered 9, after V lost 7 bases and J lost 9 bases. Germline V CDR1 and CDR2: LNHDA, SQIVND (reference sequence). CDR3 length: 14 residues. Here the CDR3 reads CASTPGQGNSEQFF. The CDR3 DNA reads TGTGCCAGTACCCCGGGACAGGGGAATAGTGAGCAGTTCTTC.

The rearrangement joins TRBV6-6 to TRBJ2-7; 11 bases align to TRBD1. The V gene end was trimmed by 7 bases and the J gene end by 7 bases; junction bases not matched to a gene: 12. From germline, CDR1 is MNHNY and CDR2 SVGAGI (reference sequence). The CDR3 loop spans 15 amino acids. The chain's CDR3 is CASTLLGQGASEQYF. CDR3 DNA sequence: TGTGCCAGCACTCTCCTCGGACAGGGGGCGTCTGAGCAGTACTTC.

This clone was seen only a few times. This rearrangement joins TRBV5-4 to TRBJ1-4; D might be TRBD1 (5 bases). The V gene lost 4 bases and the J gene lost 7 bases, with 17 bases spanning the gap. Germline V gene lookup returns CDR1 SGHNT and CDR2 YYREEE (reference sequence). The CDR3 covers 15 residues. The CDR3 spells CASSRDGGGGEKLFF. CDR3 nucleotide sequence: TGTGCCAGCAGCCGGGACGGCGGAGGAGGTGAAAAACTGTTTTTT.

The chain links TRBV19 to TRBJ2-1; 9 nucleotides match TRBD2. This CDR3 region has 16 residues. The J segment lost 8 bases and the V segment lost 3 bases, leaving 11 bases of the junction unmatched. Germline V CDR1 and CDR2: LNHDA, SQIVND (reference sequence). The CDR3 coding sequence is TGTGCCAGTAGTATTCGGGCCAGCGGGAGGATACATGAGCAGTTCTTC. Translation: CASSIRASGRIHEQFF.

This clone occurred once. The V and J genes are TRBV9 and TRBJ1-2; TRBD1 aligns across 8 bases. The ends lost 0 bases at V and 7 bases at J; junction bases unmatched: 8. CDR1 SGDLS and CDR2 YYNGEE come from the germline V gene. The CDR3 has 15 residues. The CDR3 sequence is CASSVAETGALGYTF. The DNA for the CDR3 is TGTGCCAGCAGCGTAGCTGAGACAGGGGCTCTTGGCTACACCTTC.

This chain uses TRBV27 with TRBJ2-5, with 8 bases identical to TRBD1. The CDR3 spans 15 residues. J was trimmed by 7 bases and V by 5 bases; bases with no gene match: 12. The germline V gene encodes CDR1 MNHEY and CDR2 SMNVEV (reference sequence). The CDR3 coding sequence is TGTGCCAGCAGTCAAGACAGGGGCCTCATGGGGACCCAGTACTTC. Its translation is CASSQDRGLMGTQYF.

The rearrangement joins TRBV2 to TRBJ2-5; 7 nucleotides match TRBD1. J gave up 5 bases and V 5 bases, and 5 bases lay outside the gene matches. The CDR3 is 13 residues long. CDR1 and CDR2 from the germline V gene are SNHLY and FYNNEI. The CDR3 loop is CASSLRGLETQYF. DNA for the CDR3: TGTGCCAGCAGTCTCAGGGGGTTGGAGACCCAGTACTTC.

With respect to this clone: Distinct nucleotide sequences in the sample also encode this CDR3. The V call is TRBV27, the J call TRBJ2-5, with TRBD1 identical over 8 bases. This CDR3 is built from 13 residues. V lost 5 bases to trimming and J lost 5 bases; unmatched junction nucleotides: 4. Germline lookup yields CDR1 MNHEY and CDR2 SMNVEV (reference sequence). CDR3 in amino acids: CASSPGQGETQYF. The CDR3 DNA is TGTGCCAGCAGTCCAGGACAGGGCGAGACCCAGTACTTC.

The rearrangement uses TRBV7-9 and TRBJ2-7; 7 bases map to TRBD2. Losses at the gene ends were 5 bases for V and 5 bases for J; bases not matched to a gene: 3. The CDR3 extends over 12 amino acids. Germline CDR1 SEHNR, CDR2 FQNEAQ (reference sequence). Here the CDR3 DNA reads TGTGCCAGCAGCCGGGCGGGGGACGAGCAGTACTTC. Translated, it gives CASSRAGDEQYF.

The genes are TRBV15 and TRBJ1-4; D is uncertain. The V gene's germline CDR1 is LNHNV and CDR2 YYDKDF (reference sequence). This CDR3 is built from 14 residues. V lost 3 bases and J 7 bases, leaving 12 bases between the germline ends. In DNA, the CDR3 is TGTGCCACCAGCAGCATGGTAAAGGTTGAAAAACTGTTTTTT. Its protein product is CATSSMVKVEKLFF.

The CDR3 region is CASSIVGGSSGANVLTF. CDR3 bases: TGTGCCAGCAGTATAGTCGGGGGGAGCTCTGGGGCCAACGTCCTGACTTTC. This rearrangement joins TRBV27 to TRBJ2-6; 7 bases agree with TRBD2. Unmatched junction bases numbered 7, after V lost 5 bases and J lost 0 bases. Germline V gene data show CDR1 as MNHEY and CDR2 as SMNVEV (reference sequence). The CDR3 loop spans 17 amino acids. Using reference TRBV27 and TRBJ2-6 for the parts outside the CDR3, the full variable domain is EAQVTQNPRYLITVTGKKLTVTCSQNMNHEYMSWYRQDPGLGLRQIYYSMNVEVTDKGDVPEGYKVSRKEKRNFPLILESPSPNQTSLYFCASSIVGGSSGANVLTFGAGSRLTVL.

J is TRBJ2-1 and V is TRBV5-5; D may be TRBD2 (5 bases). CDR1 is SGHKS, CDR2 YYEKEE, per germline (reference sequence). The CDR3 is 14 amino acids. Trimming stripped 4 bases from V and 6 bases from J, with 14 bases between. Here the CDR3 reads CASSTKWTVNEQFF. The CDR3 DNA is TGTGCCAGCAGCACAAAATGGACTGTCAATGAGCAGTTCTTC.

The V call is TRBV6-6, the J call TRBJ2-1, with D possibly TRBD2 on 5 matching bases. This CDR3 comprises 14 residues. V shed 0 bases and J shed 4 bases, with 7 bases lying between them. Looked up from germline, CDR1 is MNHNY and CDR2 is SVGAGI (reference sequence). The CDR3 region is CASSYSRVYNEQFF. The CDR3 nucleotides read TGTGCCAGCAGTTACTCGAGGGTGTACAATGAGCAGTTCTTC.

This rearrangement joins TRBV14 to TRBJ2-2; D is unclear. V gave up 4 bases and J gave up 1 base, with 13 bases separating them. Per germline, CDR1 SGHDN and CDR2 FVKESK. This CDR3 is 16 amino acids long. The CDR3, as DNA: TGTGCCAGCAGCCTCGCTCGTAGTTGGAACACCGGGGAGCTGTTTTTT. Protein sequence: CASSLARSWNTGELFF.

This clone has just one count. The chain uses TRBV27 and TRBJ1-5, with TRBD1 matching over 7 bases. This CDR3 spans 13 amino acids. Trimming removed 3 bases from V and 7 bases from J; junction bases left unmatched: 3. Germline CDR1 and CDR2: MNHEY and SMNVEV (reference sequence). CDR3 in DNA: TGTGCCAGCAGTTTGTACAGGGGACAGCCCCAGCATTTT. Its translation: CASSLYRGQPQHF.

The rearrangement joins TRBV6-5 to TRBJ2-5, with a tentative D call TRBD2 (6 bases). The assigned J gene may be wrong: the sequence end matches TRBJ2-7 better. The CDR3 is 14 amino acids. Germline V gene sequence: CDR1 MNHEY, CDR2 SVGAGI. The CDR3 nucleotides read TGTGCCAGCAGTGGACGGGGGTCTGAAGCCGAGCAGTACTTC. Its protein is CASSGRGSEAEQYF.

The rearrangement joins TRBV7-9 to TRBJ2-4; TRBD1 agrees at 8 bases. The CDR3 is 15 amino acids. Germline lookup yields CDR1 SEHNR and CDR2 FQNEAQ (reference sequence). The V and J ends lost 3 bases and 2 bases, in that order; junction bases with no gene match: 3. CDR3 amino acids: CASSFQGATKNIQYF. The CDR3, as DNA: TGTGCCAGCAGCTTCCAGGGGGCTACCAAAAACATTCAGTACTTC. Full variable domain (rest looked up from reference TRBV7-9 and TRBJ2-4): DTGVSQNPRHKITKRGQNVTFRCDPISEHNRLYWYRQTLGQGPEFLTYFQNEAQLEKSRLLSDRFSAERPKGSFSTLEIQRTEQGDSAMYLCASSFQGATKNIQYFGAGTRLSVL.

This clone was detected a few times. This chain joins TRBV5-6 and TRBJ1-2; 8 bases are a match to TRBD1. This CDR3 has 14 residues. The V gene's germline CDR1 is SGHDT and CDR2 YYEEEE. Unmatched junction bases numbered 4, after V lost 1 base and J lost 5 bases. The chain's CDR3 is CASSLQGAVYGYTF. The DNA of the CDR3 is TGTGCCAGCAGCTTGCAGGGGGCAGTATATGGCTACACCTTC.

The chain couples TRBV21-1 to TRBJ2-2; TRBD1 is the table's D call and was not checked against the DNA. TRBV21-1 is labeled a pseudogene. CDR3 length equals 20 residues. The CDR3, as DNA: TGTGCCAGCAGCAAAGCCTCAAGCGAAGTGGAAGAGGGGGCATCTGGGGAGCTGTTTTTT. Translated: CASSKASSEVEEGASGELFF.